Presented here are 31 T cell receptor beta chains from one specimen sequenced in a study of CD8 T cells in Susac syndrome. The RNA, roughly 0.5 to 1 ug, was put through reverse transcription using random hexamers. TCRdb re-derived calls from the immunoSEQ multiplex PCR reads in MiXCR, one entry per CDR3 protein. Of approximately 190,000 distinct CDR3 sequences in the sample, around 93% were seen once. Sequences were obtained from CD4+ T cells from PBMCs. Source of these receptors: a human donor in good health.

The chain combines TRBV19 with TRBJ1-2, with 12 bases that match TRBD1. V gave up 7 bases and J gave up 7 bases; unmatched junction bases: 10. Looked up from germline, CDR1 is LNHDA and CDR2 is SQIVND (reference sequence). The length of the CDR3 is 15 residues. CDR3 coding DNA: TGTGCCAGTACCTTACCGGGACAGGGGGCGCTTGGCTACACCTTC. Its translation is CASTLPGQGALGYTF. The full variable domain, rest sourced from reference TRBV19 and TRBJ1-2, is DGGITQSPKYLFRKEGQNVTLSCEQNLNHDAMYWYRQDPGQGLRLIYYSQIVNDFQKGDIAEGYSVSREKKESFPLTVTSAQKNPTAFYLCASTLPGQGALGYTFGSGTRLTVV.

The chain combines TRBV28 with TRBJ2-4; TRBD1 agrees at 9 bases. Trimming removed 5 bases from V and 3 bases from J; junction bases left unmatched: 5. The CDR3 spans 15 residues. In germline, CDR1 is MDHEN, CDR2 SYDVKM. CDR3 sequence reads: CASSLRTGVKNIQYF. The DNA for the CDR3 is TGTGCCAGCAGTCTCAGGACAGGGGTCAAAAACATTCAGTACTTC.

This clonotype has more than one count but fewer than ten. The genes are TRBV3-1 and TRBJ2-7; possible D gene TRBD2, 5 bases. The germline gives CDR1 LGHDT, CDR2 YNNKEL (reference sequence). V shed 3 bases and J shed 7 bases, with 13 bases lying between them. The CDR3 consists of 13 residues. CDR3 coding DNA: TGTGCCAGCAGCCAGGGAAACGGAGGAGAGCAGTACTTC. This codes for CASSQGNGGEQYF.

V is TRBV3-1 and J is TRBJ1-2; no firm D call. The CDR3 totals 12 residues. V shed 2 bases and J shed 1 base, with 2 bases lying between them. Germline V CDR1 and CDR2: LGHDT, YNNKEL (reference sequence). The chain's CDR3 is CASSQLNYGYTF. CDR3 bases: TGTGCCAGCAGCCAACTTAACTATGGCTACACCTTC.

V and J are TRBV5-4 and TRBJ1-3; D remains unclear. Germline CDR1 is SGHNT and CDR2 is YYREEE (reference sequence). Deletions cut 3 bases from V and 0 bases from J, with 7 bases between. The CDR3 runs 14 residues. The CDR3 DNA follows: TGTGCCAGCAGCTCTTACAGCTCTGGAAACACCATATATTTT. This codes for CASSSYSSGNTIYF. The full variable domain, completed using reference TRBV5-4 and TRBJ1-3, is ETGVTQSPTHLIKTRGQQVTLRCSSQSGHNTVSWYQQALGQGPQFIFQYYREEENGRGNFPPRFSGLQFPNYSSELNVNALELDDSALYLCASSSYSSGNTIYFGEGSWLTVV.

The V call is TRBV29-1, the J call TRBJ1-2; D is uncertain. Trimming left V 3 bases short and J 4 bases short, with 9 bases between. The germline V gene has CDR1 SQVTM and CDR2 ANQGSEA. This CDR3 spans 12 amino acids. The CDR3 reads CSVDLGPYGYTF. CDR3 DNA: TGCAGCGTTGACTTGGGCCCCTATGGCTACACCTTC.

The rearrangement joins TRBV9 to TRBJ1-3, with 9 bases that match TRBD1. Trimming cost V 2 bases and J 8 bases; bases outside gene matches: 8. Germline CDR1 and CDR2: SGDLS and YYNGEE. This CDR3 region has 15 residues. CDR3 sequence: CASSVGQGGSYTIYF. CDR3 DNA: TGTGCCAGCAGCGTGGGACAGGGCGGATCGTACACCATATATTTT. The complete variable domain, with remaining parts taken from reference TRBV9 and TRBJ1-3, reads DSGVTQTPKHLITATGQRVTLRCSPRSGDLSVYWYQQSLDQGLQFLIQYYNGEERAKGNILERFSAQQFPDLHSELNLSSLELGDSALYFCASSVGQGGSYTIYFGEGSWLTVV.

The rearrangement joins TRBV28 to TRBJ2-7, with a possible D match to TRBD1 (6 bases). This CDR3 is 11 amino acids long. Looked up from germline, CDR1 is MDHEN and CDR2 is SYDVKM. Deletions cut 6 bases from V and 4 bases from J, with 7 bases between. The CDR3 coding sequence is TGTGCCAGCAGACAGGGTTACGAGCAGTACTTC. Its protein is CASRQGYEQYF. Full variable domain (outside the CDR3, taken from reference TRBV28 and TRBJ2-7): DVKVTQSSRYLVKRTGEKVFLECVQDMDHENMFWYRQDPGLGLRLIYFSYDVKMKEKGDIPEGYSVSREKKERFSLILESASTNQTSMYLCASRQGYEQYFGPGTRLTVT.

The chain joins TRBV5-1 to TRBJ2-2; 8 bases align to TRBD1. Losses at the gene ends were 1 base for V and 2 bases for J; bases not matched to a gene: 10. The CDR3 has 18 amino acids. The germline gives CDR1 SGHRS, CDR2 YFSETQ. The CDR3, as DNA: TGCGCCAGCAGCTTGTCCCCGGGACAGGCGATTAACACCGGGGAGCTGTTTTTT. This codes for CASSLSPGQAINTGELFF.

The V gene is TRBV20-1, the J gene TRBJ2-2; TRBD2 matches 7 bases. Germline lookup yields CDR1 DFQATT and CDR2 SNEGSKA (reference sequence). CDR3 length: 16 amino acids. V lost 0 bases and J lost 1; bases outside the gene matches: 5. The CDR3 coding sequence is TGCAGTGCTAGAGATTTAGGCGGGGGGAACACCGGGGAGCTGTTTTTT. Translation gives CSARDLGGGNTGELFF.

CDR3 region: CASSPTLREVGELFF. CDR3 nucleotides: TGTGCCAGCAGCCCCACCCTAAGGGAGGTCGGGGAGCTGTTTTTT. V usage is TRBV7-6 and J usage is TRBJ2-2, with a possible D match to TRBD2 (6 bases). With 5 bases removed from V and 7 bases from J, the gap between germline ends came to 17 bases. Germline CDR1 reads SGHVS; CDR2 reads FNYEAQ. The CDR3 contains 15 residues.

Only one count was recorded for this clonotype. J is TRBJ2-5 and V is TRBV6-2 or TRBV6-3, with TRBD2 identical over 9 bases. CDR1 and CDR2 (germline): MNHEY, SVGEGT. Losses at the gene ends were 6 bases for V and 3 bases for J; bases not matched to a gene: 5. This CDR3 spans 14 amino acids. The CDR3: CASRVAGEKETQYF. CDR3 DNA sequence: TGTGCCAGCAGGGTAGCGGGAGAAAAAGAGACCCAGTACTTC.

The CDR3 DNA is TGCGCCAGCAGCCAACCCCTTTATAAGCCGGTGCAGTTCTTC. It translates to CASSQPLYKPVQFF. The chain links TRBV4-1 to TRBJ2-1; D is uncertain. The CDR3 runs to 14 residues. The germline V gene encodes CDR1 MGHRA and CDR2 YSYEKL. The V gene lost 2 bases and the J gene lost 12 bases, with 17 bases spanning the gap.

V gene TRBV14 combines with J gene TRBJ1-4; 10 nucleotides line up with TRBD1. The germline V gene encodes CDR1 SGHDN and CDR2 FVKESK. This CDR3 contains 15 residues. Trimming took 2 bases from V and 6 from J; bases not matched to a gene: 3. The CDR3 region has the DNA TGTGCCAGCAGCCAAACGGACAGGGGGTATGAAAAACTGTTTTTT. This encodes CASSQTDRGYEKLFF.

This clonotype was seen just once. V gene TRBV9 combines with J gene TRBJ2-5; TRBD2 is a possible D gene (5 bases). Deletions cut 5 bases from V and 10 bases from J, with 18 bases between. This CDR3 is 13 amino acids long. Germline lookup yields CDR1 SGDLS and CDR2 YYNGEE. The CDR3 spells CASSLREREGQYF. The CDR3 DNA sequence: TGTGCCAGCAGTTTACGAGAGAGAGAGGGCCAGTACTTC.

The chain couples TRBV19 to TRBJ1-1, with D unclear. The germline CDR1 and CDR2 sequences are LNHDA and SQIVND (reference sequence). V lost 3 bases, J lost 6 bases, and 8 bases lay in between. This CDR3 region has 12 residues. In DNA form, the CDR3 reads TGTGCCAGTAGTATTCCCGGTCCTGAAGCTTTCTTT. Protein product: CASSIPGPEAFF.

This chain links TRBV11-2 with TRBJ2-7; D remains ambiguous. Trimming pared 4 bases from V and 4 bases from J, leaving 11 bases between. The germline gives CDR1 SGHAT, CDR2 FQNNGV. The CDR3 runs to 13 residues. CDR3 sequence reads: CASSSTRIYEQYF. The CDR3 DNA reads TGTGCCAGCAGCTCAACACGGATTTACGAGCAGTACTTC.

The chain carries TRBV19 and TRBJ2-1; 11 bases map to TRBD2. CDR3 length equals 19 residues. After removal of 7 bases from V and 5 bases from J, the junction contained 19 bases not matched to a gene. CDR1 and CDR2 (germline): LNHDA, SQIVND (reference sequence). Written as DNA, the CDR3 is TGTGCCAGTACCGTGGTCGGGATTAGCGGGGGGGGGAAACACAATGAGCAGTTCTTC. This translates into CASTVVGISGGGKHNEQFF. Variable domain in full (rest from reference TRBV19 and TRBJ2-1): DGGITQSPKYLFRKEGQNVTLSCEQNLNHDAMYWYRQDPGQGLRLIYYSQIVNDFQKGDIAEGYSVSREKKESFPLTVTSAQKNPTAFYLCASTVVGISGGGKHNEQFFGPGTRLTVL.

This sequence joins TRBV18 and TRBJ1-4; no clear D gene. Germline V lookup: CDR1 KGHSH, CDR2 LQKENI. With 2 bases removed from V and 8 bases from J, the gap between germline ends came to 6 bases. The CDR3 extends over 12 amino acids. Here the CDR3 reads CASSPGSEKLFF. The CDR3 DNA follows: TGTGCCAGCTCACCAGGGTCCGAAAAACTGTTTTTT.

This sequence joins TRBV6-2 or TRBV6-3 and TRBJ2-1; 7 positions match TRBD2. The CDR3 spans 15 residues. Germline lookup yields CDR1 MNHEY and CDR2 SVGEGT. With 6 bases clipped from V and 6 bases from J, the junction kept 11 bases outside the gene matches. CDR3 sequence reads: CASRPTGGERNEQFF. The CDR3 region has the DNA TGTGCCAGCAGACCCACGGGGGGTGAACGCAATGAGCAGTTCTTC.

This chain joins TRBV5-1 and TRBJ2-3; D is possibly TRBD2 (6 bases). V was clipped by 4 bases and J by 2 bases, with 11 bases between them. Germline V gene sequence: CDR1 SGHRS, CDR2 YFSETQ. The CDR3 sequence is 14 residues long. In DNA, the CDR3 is TGCGCCAGCAGCACCCCGGGACTCACAGATACGCAGTATTTT. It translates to CASSTPGLTDTQYF.

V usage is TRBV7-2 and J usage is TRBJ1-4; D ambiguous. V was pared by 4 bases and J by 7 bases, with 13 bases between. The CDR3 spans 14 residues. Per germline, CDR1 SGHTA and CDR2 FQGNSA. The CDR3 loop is CASSSDGRSEKLFF. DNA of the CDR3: TGTGCCAGCAGCTCGGACGGAAGAAGTGAAAAACTGTTTTTT.

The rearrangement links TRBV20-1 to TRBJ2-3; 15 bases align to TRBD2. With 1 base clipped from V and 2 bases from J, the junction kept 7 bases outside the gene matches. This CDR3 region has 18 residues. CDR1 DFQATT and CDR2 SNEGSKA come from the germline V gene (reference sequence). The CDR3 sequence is CSARVGLAGGAYTDTQYF. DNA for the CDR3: TGCAGTGCTAGAGTAGGACTAGCGGGGGGGGCATACACAGATACGCAGTATTTT.

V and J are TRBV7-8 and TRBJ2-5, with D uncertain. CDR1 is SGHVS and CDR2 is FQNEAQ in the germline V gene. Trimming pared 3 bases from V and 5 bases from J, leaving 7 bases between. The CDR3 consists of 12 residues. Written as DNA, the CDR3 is TGTGCCAGCAGCTTTTCGGAGGAGACCCAGTACTTC. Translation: CASSFSEETQYF.

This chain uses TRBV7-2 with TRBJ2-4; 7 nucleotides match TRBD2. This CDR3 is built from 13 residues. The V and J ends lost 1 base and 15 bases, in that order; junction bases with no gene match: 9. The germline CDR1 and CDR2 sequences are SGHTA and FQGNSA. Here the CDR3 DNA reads TGTGCCAGCAGCTTAGGACTAGCTCGGCCGGTGTACTTC. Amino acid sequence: CASSLGLARPVYF.

The DNA for the CDR3 is TGCAGCTCTCGAGACGGGAACACTGAAGCTTTCTTT. It is translated as CSSRDGNTEAFF. The rearrangement links TRBV29-1 to TRBJ1-1, with D hard to call. CDR3 size: 12 residues. The germline gives CDR1 SQVTM, CDR2 ANQGSEA. V was trimmed by 8 bases and J by 1 base, leaving 11 bases between them.

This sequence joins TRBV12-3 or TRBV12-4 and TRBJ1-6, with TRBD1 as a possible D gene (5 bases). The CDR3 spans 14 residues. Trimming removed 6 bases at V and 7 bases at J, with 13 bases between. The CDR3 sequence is CASSIRDGNSPLHF. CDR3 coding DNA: TGTGCCAGCAGCATTCGGGACGGCAATTCACCCCTCCACTTT.

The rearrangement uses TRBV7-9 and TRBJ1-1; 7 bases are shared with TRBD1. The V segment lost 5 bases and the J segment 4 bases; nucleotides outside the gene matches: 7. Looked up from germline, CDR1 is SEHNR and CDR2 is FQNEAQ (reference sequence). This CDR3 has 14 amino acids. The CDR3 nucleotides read TGTGCCAGCAGCAGGCCGACAGGGCCCACTGAAGCTTTCTTT. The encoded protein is CASSRPTGPTEAFF.

The DNA of the CDR3 is TGTGCCAGCAGCTTTCAACAGGGGACCGGGGAGCTGTTTTTT. Its translation: CASSFQQGTGELFF. This chain joins TRBV11-3 and TRBJ2-2; 7 bases are a match to TRBD1. The CDR3 has 14 residues. Trimming at V came to 3 bases and at J to 5 bases, leaving 3 bases not matched to a gene. Germline V gene data show CDR1 as SGHNT and CDR2 as YENEEA. The whole variable domain, remainder taken from reference TRBV11-3 and TRBJ2-2, is EAGVVQSPRYKIIEKKQPVAFWCNPISGHNTLYWYLQNLGQGPELLIRYENEEAVDDSQLPKDRFSAERLKGVDSTLKIQPAELGDSAVYLCASSFQQGTGELFFGEGSRLTVL.

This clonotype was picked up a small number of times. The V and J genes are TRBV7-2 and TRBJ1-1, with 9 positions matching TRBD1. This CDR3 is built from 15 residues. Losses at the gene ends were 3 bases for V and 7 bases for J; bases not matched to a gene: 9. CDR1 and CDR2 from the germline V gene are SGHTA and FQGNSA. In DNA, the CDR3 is TGTGCCAGCAGCTTTGTAACAGGGGGCGTCTATGAAGCTTTCTTT. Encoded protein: CASSFVTGGVYEAFF.

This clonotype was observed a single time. The CDR3 protein is CASSDASGANVLTF. CDR3 nucleotides: TGTGCCAGCTCGGATGCCTCCGGGGCCAACGTCCTGACTTTC. The V and J genes are TRBV18 and TRBJ2-6; D gene ambiguous. The CDR3 extends over 14 amino acids. The V gene's germline CDR1 is KGHSH and CDR2 LQKENI. The V gene lost 6 bases and the J gene lost 4 bases, with 10 bases spanning the gap.